These 18 T cell receptor beta chains originate from one sample sequenced in a study of cytomegalovirus exposure and HLA in healthy donors. Use of 60 Vbeta and 13 Jbeta primers characterized the PCR. Libraries were prepared by immunoSEQ multiplex PCR; TCRdb keeps only in-frame clonotypes and omits some of them. The sample has about 120,000 clones; around three quarters are singletons. The specimen was PBMCs. The receptors originated from a man aged 40-49 years in good health and CMV-seropositive.

This sequence joins TRBV27 and TRBJ2-6; possible D gene TRBD2, 5 bases. This CDR3 is built from 15 residues. In germline, CDR1 is MNHEY, CDR2 SMNVEV (reference sequence). With 3 bases removed from V and 0 bases from J, the gap between germline ends came to 6 bases. This CDR3 is CASSFDYSGANVLTF. DNA for the CDR3: TGTGCCAGCAGTTTCGACTACTCTGGGGCCAACGTCCTGACTTTC. Full variable domain (missing parts from reference TRBV27 and TRBJ2-6): EAQVTQNPRYLITVTGKKLTVTCSQNMNHEYMSWYRQDPGLGLRQIYYSMNVEVTDKGDVPEGYKVSRKEKRNFPLILESPSPNQTSLYFCASSFDYSGANVLTFGAGSRLTVL.

As for this clone: At one end the junction does not follow the germline gene, possibly because of a read error. The chain links TRBV28 to TRBJ1-4; D gene unclear. Germline loops: CDR1 MDHEN, CDR2 SYDVKM. The CDR3 covers 15 residues. CDR3 coding DNA: TGTGCCAGCAATTTAGAGGATTTAACTAATGAAAAACTGTTTTTT. The encoded protein is CASNLEDLTNEKLFF.

The gene calls are TRBV6-5 and TRBJ2-3; perhaps TRBD1 as D (6 bases). V was shortened by 5 bases and J by 6 bases, with 18 bases between the two germline ends. This CDR3 is 15 amino acids long. Germline V gene data show CDR1 as MNHEY and CDR2 as SVGAGI. The CDR3 DNA is TGTGCCAGCAGTGACTGGACAGTAACACAGGATACGCAGTATTTT. Amino acids: CASSDWTVTQDTQYF.

The chain has TRBV6-1 and TRBJ2-1; 8 positions match TRBD2. CDR1 and CDR2 (germline): MNHNS, SASEGT. There are 16 residues in the CDR3. The V gene end was trimmed by 2 bases and the J gene end by 1 base; junction bases not matched to a gene: 4. CDR3 region: CASSENSGGSYNEQFF. The CDR3 DNA reads as TGTGCCAGCAGTGAAAACAGCGGGGGTTCCTACAATGAGCAGTTCTTC.

The gene calls are TRBV19 and TRBJ1-3; possible D gene TRBD1, 6 bases. Trimming removed 3 bases from V and 4 bases from J, with 10 bases in between. The CDR3 runs to 14 residues. Germline V gene lookup returns CDR1 LNHDA and CDR2 SQIVND (reference sequence). This CDR3 reads CASSIGGRGNTIYF. In nucleotides, the CDR3 is TGTGCCAGTAGTATTGGGGGCCGGGGAAACACCATATATTTT.

This clone was counted a few times. The chain links TRBV6-5 to TRBJ1-5, with a possible D match to TRBD1 (5 bases). With 7 bases removed from V and 3 bases from J, the gap between germline ends came to 10 bases. CDR1 is MNHEY and CDR2 is SVGAGI in the germline V gene. The CDR3 runs 13 residues. CDR3 region: CASKRQTNQPQHF. The CDR3 DNA follows: TGTGCCAGCAAAAGACAGACCAATCAGCCCCAGCATTTT.

V gene TRBV5-1 combines with J gene TRBJ2-3; 7 nucleotides line up with TRBD2. Trimming cost V 3 bases and J 2 bases; bases outside gene matches: 6. The CDR3 covers 15 residues. CDR1 and CDR2 (germline): SGHRS, YFSETQ. The CDR3 region is CASSSGGGYTDTQYF. The DNA for the CDR3 is TGCGCCAGCAGCTCAGGCGGGGGTTACACAGATACGCAGTATTTT.

This clone was seen only a few times. The chain employs TRBV10-3 and TRBJ1-1; 10 bases match TRBD1. Trimming removed 4 bases from V and 4 bases from J; junction bases left unmatched: 0. The CDR3 is made up of 13 amino acids. CDR1 ENHRY and CDR2 SYGVKD come from the germline V gene. CDR3 DNA sequence: TGTGCCATCAGTGGGACAGGGGGCACTGAAGCTTTCTTT. It codes for CAISGTGGTEAFF.

The rearrangement uses TRBV5-1 and TRBJ1-5; D is undetermined. V was cut by 5 bases and J by 6 bases, with 18 bases left in between. Germline V gene lookup returns CDR1 SGHRS and CDR2 YFSETQ. The CDR3 loop spans 15 amino acids. CDR3 nucleotides: TGCGCCAGCAGAACCTCCAAATCCGGTGGTCAGCCCCAGCATTTT. This encodes CASRTSKSGGQPQHF.

For this clone: This specimen includes other DNA sequences encoding the same CDR3. The chain uses TRBV5-1 and TRBJ2-1, with 11 nucleotides matching TRBD1. Germline V lookup: CDR1 SGHRS, CDR2 YFSETQ. This CDR3 is built from 14 residues. J lost 4 bases, V lost 4 bases, and 1 base had no gene match. DNA of the CDR3: TGCGCCAGCAGCGGGACAGGGGGTTACAATGAGCAGTTCTTC. Translation: CASSGTGGYNEQFF. Full variable domain (missing parts from reference TRBV5-1 and TRBJ2-1): KAGVTQTPRYLIKTRGQQVTLSCSPISGHRSVSWYQQTPGQGLQFLFEYFSETQRNKGNFPGRFSGRQFSNSRSEMNVSTLELGDSALYLCASSGTGGYNEQFFGPGTRLTVL.

This clone was detected a few times. The rearrangement uses TRBV4-1 and TRBJ2-7; 16 nucleotides agree with TRBD2. The CDR3 consists of 15 residues. CDR1 and CDR2 from the germline V gene are MGHRA and YSYEKL. Trimming cost V 3 bases and J 6 bases; bases outside gene matches: 2. CDR3 residues: CASSQGLAGGGEQYF. DNA for the CDR3: TGCGCCAGCAGCCAGGGACTAGCGGGGGGGGGCGAGCAGTACTTC.

V usage is TRBV27 and J usage is TRBJ1-6, with D unclear. Trimming stripped 3 bases from V and 0 bases from J, with 6 bases between. Germline loops: CDR1 MNHEY, CDR2 SMNVEV (reference sequence). The CDR3 consists of 15 residues. This CDR3 is CASSFGLSYNSPLHF. The DNA for the CDR3 is TGTGCCAGCAGTTTCGGACTCTCCTATAATTCACCCCTCCACTTT.

This clone was found a few times. The V gene is TRBV5-6, the J gene TRBJ1-4; maybe TRBD1 (5 bases). The V and J ends lost 2 bases and 7 bases respectively, with 12 bases between them. The CDR3 totals 14 residues. Germline V gene sequence: CDR1 SGHDT, CDR2 YYEEEE. CDR3 nucleotide sequence: TGTGCCAGCAGCTTAGGCCCGCAGGGTGAAAAACTGTTTTTT. Its translation: CASSLGPQGEKLFF.

This clone was seen a single time. This sequence joins TRBV19 and TRBJ2-1; TRBD2 aligns across 7 bases. V was pared by 4 bases and J by 1 base, with 4 bases of the junction left unmatched. The germline V gene has CDR1 LNHDA and CDR2 SQIVND (reference sequence). The CDR3 loop spans 15 amino acids. The CDR3 loop reads CASSTSGGSYNEQFF. CDR3 sequence (DNA): TGTGCCAGTAGTACTAGCGGCGGTTCCTACAATGAGCAGTTCTTC.

The chain joins TRBV18 to TRBJ2-3; 11 bases fit TRBD2. The CDR3 extends over 14 amino acids. CDR1 is KGHSH, CDR2 LQKENI, per germline. V was clipped by 5 bases and J by 5 bases; unmatched bases: 3. CDR3 amino acids: CASSAGTSGDTQYF. CDR3 coding DNA: TGTGCCAGCTCAGCCGGGACTAGCGGAGATACGCAGTATTTT.

The chain combines TRBV5-1 with TRBJ2-2, with TRBD1 matching over 7 bases. This CDR3 contains 16 residues. The germline gives CDR1 SGHRS, CDR2 YFSETQ. J gave up 0 bases and V 5 bases, and 7 bases lay outside the gene matches. CDR3 in amino acids: CASSLLGQTNTGELFF. In DNA form, the CDR3 reads TGCGCCAGCAGTCTCCTGGGACAGACGAACACCGGGGAGCTGTTTTTT.

The CDR3 sequence: CASSGRRGVGGSTEAFF. In DNA form, the CDR3 reads TGTGCCAGCAGCGGGCGAAGGGGCGTCGGGGGGTCCACTGAAGCTTTCTTT. This chain links TRBV5-8 with TRBJ1-1; TRBD1 is a possible D gene (5 bases). Germline V CDR1 and CDR2: SGHTS, YDEGEE. The CDR3 sequence is 17 residues long. V was clipped by 4 bases and J by 4 bases, with 23 bases between them.

The table lists this clone with a count of one. The CDR3 coding sequence is TGTGCCAGCAGGGGACAGGTGAACTATGGCTACACCTTC. This translates into CASRGQVNYGYTF. V and J are TRBV7-2 and TRBJ1-2; the match to TRBD1 covers 8 bases. The CDR3 spans 13 residues. Germline V gene data show CDR1 as SGHTA and CDR2 as FQGNSA. V lost 6 bases and J lost 2; bases outside the gene matches: 2. The whole variable domain, filled in from reference TRBV7-2 and TRBJ1-2, reads GAGVSQSPSNKVTEKGKDVELRCDPISGHTALYWYRQSLGQGLEFLIYFQGNSAPDKSGLPSDRFSAERTGGSVSTLTIQRTQQEDSAVYLCASRGQVNYGYTFGSGTRLTVV.